This TCR beta chain was sequenced during a study of T cell repertoires in cytomegalovirus infection. The CDR3 is made up of 17 amino acids. The germline gives CDR1 MGHRA, CDR2 YSYEKL. Trimming took 4 bases from V and 1 from J; bases not matched to a gene: 12. The study's findings and limits: CMV-specific HLA-C-restricted TCR beta clonotypes dominated the ex vivo response. Carriers of CMV and the relevant HLA type were discriminated by public TCR beta frequency.

As for this clonotype: Antigen: not known.

TCRdb called the reads again in MiXCR, with one record for every CDR3 protein. The sample holds under 90,000 distinct CDR3 sequences; 40% to 50% are singletons and the top ten take more than 80%. The sample here was CD8+ T cells from cultured PBMCs, taken from culture after CMV antigen stimulation. This chain joins TRBV4-1 and TRBJ2-7, with 8 bases matching TRBD2. This receptor was taken from a human donor in good health (CMV status not recorded). Some clones in this sample may be carry-over from other donors' samples. Written as DNA, the CDR3 is TGCGCCAGCAGCCCATTCTTGTCTAGCGGGTTGTCCTACGAGCAGTACTTC. It encodes CASSPFLSSGLSYEQYF.